The clone carrying this T cell receptor (beta chain) was seen only a few times. The CDR3 sequence is 14 residues long. V was shortened by 3 bases and J by 0 bases, with 10 bases between the two germline ends. Per germline, CDR1 SGDLS and CDR2 YYNGEE. Each CDR3 protein is one row after TCRdb ran MiXCR on the RT-PCR reads. The sample shows about 700,000 distinct CDR3 sequences, over 12% of them seen only once. The origin of this receptor is a female donor in good health, serving as a healthy control. Material for sequencing was memory CD4+ T cells from blood. V gene TRBV9 combines with J gene TRBJ2-7; D is possibly TRBD1 or TRBD2 (5 bases each). CDR3: CASSGGPSSYEQYF. The CDR3 bases are TGTGCCAGCAGCGGGGGACCGTCCTCCTACGAGCAGTACTTC.